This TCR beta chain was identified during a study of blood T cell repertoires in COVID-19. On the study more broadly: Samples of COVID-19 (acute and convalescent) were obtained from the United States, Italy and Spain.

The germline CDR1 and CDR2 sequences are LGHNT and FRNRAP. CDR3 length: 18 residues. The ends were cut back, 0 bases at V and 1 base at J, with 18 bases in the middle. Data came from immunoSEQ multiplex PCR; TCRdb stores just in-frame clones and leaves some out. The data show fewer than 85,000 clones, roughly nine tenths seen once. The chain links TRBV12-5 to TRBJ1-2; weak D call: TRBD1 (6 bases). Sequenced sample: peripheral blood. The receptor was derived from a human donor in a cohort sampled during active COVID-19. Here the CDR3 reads CASGLVLGSGASNYGYTF. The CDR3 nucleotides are TGTGCTAGTGGTTTGGTACTCGGGTCAGGGGCTAGTAACTATGGCTACACCTTC.